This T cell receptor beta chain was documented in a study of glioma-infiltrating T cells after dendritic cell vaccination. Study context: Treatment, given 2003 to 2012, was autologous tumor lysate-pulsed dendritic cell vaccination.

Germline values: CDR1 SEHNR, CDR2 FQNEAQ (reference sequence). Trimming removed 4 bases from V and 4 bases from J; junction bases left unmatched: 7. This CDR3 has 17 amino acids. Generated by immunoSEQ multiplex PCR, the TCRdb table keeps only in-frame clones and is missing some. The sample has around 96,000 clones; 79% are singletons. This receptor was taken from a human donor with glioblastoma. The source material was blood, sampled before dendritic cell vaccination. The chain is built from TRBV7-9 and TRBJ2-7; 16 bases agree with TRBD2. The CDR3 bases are TGTGCCAGCAGCTGGTCCGGGACTAGCGGGGGGGCATACGAGCAGTACTTC. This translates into CASSWSGTSGGAYEQYF. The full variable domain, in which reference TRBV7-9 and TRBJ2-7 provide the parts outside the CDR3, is DTGVSQNPRHKITKRGQNVTFRCDPISEHNRLYWYRQTLGQGPEFLTYFQNEAQLEKSRLLSDRFSAERPKGSFSTLEIQRTEQGDSAMYLCASSWSGTSGGAYEQYFGPGTRLTVT.